One sample yielded the 3 T cell receptor beta chains listed below, sequenced in a study of shared clonotypes between healthy human individuals. Naive CD8 cells were CD45RO-negative, positively selected for CCR7, excluding terminally differentiated effector memory CD45RA+ cells. Data came from immunoSEQ multiplex PCR; TCRdb stores just in-frame clones and leaves some out. There are some 2 million clones in the sample; about 95% occur only once, and 0.9% to 1.3% lies in the top ten. The sequencing input was naive CD8+ T cells sorted from blood. These receptors were obtained from a man between 18 and 29 years old in good health.

The V and J genes are TRBV5-1 and TRBJ2-1; weak D call: TRBD2 (5 bases). With 4 bases removed from V and 4 bases from J, the gap between germline ends came to 18 bases. CDR1 is SGHRS, CDR2 YFSETQ, per germline. The CDR3 contains 16 residues. CDR3 sequence: CASSQGLALVYNEQFF. The CDR3 coding sequence is TGCGCCAGCAGCCAAGGACTGGCCCTAGTGTACAATGAGCAGTTCTTC.

The chain employs TRBV27 and TRBJ1-6, with D unresolved. Germline assignment: CDR1 MNHEY and CDR2 SMNVEV (reference sequence). The ends were cut back, 2 bases at V and 13 bases at J, with 12 bases in the middle. The CDR3 length is 13 residues. The CDR3 spells CASSLGQTNPLHF. The CDR3 nucleotides are TGTGCCAGCAGTTTAGGCCAGACCAACCCCCTCCACTTT.

The CDR3 loop reads CASSSRGEQPQHF. The CDR3, as DNA: TGTGCCAGCAGTTCGAGAGGGGAACAGCCCCAGCATTTT. V usage is TRBV27 and J usage is TRBJ1-5, with TRBD1 as a possible D gene (5 bases). The length of the CDR3 is 13 residues. Looked up from germline, CDR1 is MNHEY and CDR2 is SMNVEV (reference sequence). Trimming cost V 4 bases and J 7 bases, with 11 bases left between them.